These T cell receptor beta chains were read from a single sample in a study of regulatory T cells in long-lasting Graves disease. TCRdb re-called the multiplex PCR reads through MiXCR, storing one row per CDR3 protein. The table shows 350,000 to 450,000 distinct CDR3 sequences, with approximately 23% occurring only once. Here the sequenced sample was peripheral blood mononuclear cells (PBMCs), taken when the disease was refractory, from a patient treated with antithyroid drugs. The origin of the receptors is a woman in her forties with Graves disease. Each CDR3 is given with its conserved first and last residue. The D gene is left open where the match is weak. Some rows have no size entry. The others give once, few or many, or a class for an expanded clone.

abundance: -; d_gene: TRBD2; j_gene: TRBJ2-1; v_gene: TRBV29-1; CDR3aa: CSVGIMGTSDWGQVQFF; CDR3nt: TGCAGCGTTGGCATAATGGGAACTAGCGATTGGGGCCAAGTGCAGTTCTTC
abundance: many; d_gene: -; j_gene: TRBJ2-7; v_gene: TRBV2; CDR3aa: CASWQGAYEQYF; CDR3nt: TGTGCCAGCTGGCAGGGAGCCTACGAGCAGTACTTC
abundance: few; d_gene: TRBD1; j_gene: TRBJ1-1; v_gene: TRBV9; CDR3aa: CASSQPGQGFMGTEAFF; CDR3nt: TGTGCCAGCAGCCAACCGGGACAGGGGTTTATGGGCACTGAAGCTTTCTTT
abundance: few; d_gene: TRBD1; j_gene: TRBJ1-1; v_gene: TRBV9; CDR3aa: CATSRDSNTEAFF; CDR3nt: TGTGCCACCTCCCGGGACAGTAACACTGAAGCTTTCTTT
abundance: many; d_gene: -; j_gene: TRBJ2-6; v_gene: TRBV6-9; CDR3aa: CASSYSVGANVLTF; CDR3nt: TGTGCCAGCAGTTACTCAGTTGGGGCCAACGTCCTGACTTTC
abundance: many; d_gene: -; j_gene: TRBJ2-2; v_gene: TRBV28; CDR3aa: CASRGQNTGELFF; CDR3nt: TGTGCCAGCCGCGGACAGAACACCGGGGAGCTGTTTTTT
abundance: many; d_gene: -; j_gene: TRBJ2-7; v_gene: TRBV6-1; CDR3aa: CASSEGYGGDEQYF; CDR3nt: TGTGCCAGCAGTGAAGGTTATGGGGGAGACGAGCAGTACTTC
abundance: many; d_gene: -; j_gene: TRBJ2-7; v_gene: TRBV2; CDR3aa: CASSEPGRYEQYF; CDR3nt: TGTGCCAGCAGTGAACCGGGGCGTTACGAGCAGTACTTC
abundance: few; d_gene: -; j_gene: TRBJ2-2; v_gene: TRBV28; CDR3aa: CASSQNGRVRTGELFF; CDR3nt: TGTGCCAGCAGTCAAAACGGCAGGGTTCGGACCGGGGAGCTGTTTTTT
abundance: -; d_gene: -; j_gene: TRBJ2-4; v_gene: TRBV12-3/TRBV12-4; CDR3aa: CASSLGVVGVIGIQYF; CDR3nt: TGTGCCAGCAGCTTAGGGGTCGTTGGAGTAATCGGCATTCAGTACTTC
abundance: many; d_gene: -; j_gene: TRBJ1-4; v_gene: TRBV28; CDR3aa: CASLREANEKLFF; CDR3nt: TGTGCCAGCCTCCGGGAGGCGAATGAAAAACTGTTTTTT
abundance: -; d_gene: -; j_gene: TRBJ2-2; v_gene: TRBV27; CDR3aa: CASSRDWRSTGELFF; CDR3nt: TGTGCCAGCAGTAGGGACTGGAGAAGCACCGGGGAGCTGTTTTTT
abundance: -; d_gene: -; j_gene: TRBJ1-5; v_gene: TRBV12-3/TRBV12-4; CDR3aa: CASSLRSRPQHF; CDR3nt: TGTGCCAGCAGTTTAAGGTCGCGGCCCCAGCATTTT
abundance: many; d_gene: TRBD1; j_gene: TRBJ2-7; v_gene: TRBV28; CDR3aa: CASLGQVPYEQYF; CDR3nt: TGTGCCAGTCTCGGACAGGTTCCCTACGAGCAGTACTTC
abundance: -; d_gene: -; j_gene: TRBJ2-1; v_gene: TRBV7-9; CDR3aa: CASSLYSGYNEQFF; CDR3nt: TGTGCCAGCAGCTTGTATTCCGGATACAATGAGCAGTTCTTC
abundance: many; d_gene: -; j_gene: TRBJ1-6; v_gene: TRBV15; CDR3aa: CATSRDSRTRPAPLHF; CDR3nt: TGTGCCACCAGCAGAGATAGTCGAACCAGGCCTGCACCCCTCCACTTT
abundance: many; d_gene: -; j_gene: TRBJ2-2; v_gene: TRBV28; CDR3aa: CASSLFGGELFF; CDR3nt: TGTGCCAGCAGTTTGTTTGGCGGGGAGCTGTTTTTT
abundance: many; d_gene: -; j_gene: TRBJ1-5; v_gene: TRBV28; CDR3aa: CASSPGQINQPQHF; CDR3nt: TGTGCCAGCAGCCCCGGACAGATCAATCAGCCCCAGCATTTT
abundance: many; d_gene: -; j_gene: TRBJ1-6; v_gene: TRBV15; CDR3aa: CATSRSVGPNSPLHF; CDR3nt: TGTGCCACCAGCAGGTCCGTGGGACCTAATTCACCCCTCCACTTT
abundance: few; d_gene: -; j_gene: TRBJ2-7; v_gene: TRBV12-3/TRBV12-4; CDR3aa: CASSLGQMNEQYF; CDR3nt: TGTGCCAGCAGTTTAGGGCAGATGAACGAGCAGTACTTC
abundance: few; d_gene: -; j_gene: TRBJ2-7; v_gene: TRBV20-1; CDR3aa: CSARDRAGTGHYEQYF; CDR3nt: TGCAGTGCTAGAGATCGAGCGGGGACAGGCCACTACGAGCAGTACTTC
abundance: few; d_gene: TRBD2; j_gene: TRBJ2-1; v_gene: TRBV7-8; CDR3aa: CASSLDASGSREQFF; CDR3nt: TGTGCCAGCAGCTTAGATGCTAGCGGGAGTAGGGAGCAGTTCTTC
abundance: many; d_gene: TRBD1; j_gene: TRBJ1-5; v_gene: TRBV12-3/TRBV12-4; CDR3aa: CASSRGQGADQPQHF; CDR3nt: TGTGCCAGCAGCCGGGGACAGGGGGCGGATCAGCCCCAGCATTTT
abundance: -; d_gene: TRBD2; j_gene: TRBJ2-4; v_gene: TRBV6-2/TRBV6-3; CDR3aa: CASSLTSRLAKNIQYF; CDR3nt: TGTGCCAGCAGTTTGACTAGCCGATTAGCCAAAAACATTCAGTACTTC
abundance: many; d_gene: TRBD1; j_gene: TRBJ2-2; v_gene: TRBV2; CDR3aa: CASSEETGAGGELFF; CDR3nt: TGTGCCAGCAGTGAAGAGACAGGGGCGGGCGGGGAGCTGTTTTTT
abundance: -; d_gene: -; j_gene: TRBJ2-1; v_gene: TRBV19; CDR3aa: CASSIGYDNEQFF; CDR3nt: TGTGCCAGTAGTATCGGATACGACAATGAGCAGTTCTTC
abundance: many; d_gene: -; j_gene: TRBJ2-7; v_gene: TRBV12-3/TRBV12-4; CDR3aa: CASSRDSQRSYEQYF; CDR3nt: TGTGCCAGCAGCCGAGACAGCCAGCGCTCCTACGAGCAGTACTTC
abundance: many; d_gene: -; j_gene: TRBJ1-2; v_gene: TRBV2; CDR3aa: CASTLTGLYGYTF; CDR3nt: TGTGCCAGCACCCTTACGGGCCTCTATGGCTACACCTTC
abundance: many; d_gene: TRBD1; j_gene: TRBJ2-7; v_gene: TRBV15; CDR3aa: CATSLGQGAYEQYF; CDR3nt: TGTGCCACCAGCTTGGGGCAGGGGGCCTACGAGCAGTACTTC
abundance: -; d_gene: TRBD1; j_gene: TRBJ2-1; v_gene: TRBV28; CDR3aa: CASTAGTGSWNEQFF; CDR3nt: TGTGCCAGCACCGCCGGGACAGGGAGTTGGAATGAGCAGTTCTTC
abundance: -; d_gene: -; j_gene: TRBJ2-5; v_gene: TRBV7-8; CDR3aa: CASTPMGGFGEETQYF; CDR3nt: TGTGCCAGCACCCCCATGGGCGGGTTCGGCGAAGAGACCCAGTACTTC
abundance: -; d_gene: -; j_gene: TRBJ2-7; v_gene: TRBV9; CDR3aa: CASSVGLASGEDEQYF; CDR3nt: TGTGCCAGCAGCGTAGGCCTCGCCTCCGGGGAGGACGAGCAGTACTTC
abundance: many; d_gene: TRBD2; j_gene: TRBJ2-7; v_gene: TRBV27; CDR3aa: CAILFPGTSGGNEQYF; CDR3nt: TGTGCCATCCTTTTCCCCGGGACTAGCGGGGGCAACGAGCAGTACTTC
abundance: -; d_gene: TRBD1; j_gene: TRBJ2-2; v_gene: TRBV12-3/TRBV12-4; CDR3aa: CASSTTGVTGELFF; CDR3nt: TGTGCCAGCAGTACCACAGGGGTCACCGGGGAGCTGTTTTTT
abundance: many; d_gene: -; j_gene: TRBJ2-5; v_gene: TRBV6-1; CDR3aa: CASSFGPRSQETQYF; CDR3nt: TGTGCCAGCAGCTTTGGCCCACGAAGCCAAGAGACCCAGTACTTC
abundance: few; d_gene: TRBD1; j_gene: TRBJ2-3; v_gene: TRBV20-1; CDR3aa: CSAGTGGGQYF; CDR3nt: TGCAGTGCTGGGACAGGGGGCGGGCAGTATTTT
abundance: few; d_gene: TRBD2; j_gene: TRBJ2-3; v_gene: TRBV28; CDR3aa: CASSLPGLAEGALEYF; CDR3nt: TGTGCCAGCAGTCTACCGGGACTAGCGGAGGGGGCATTAGAGTATTTT
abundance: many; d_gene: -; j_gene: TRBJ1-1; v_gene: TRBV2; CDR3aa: CASSEAPNTEAFF; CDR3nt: TGTGCCAGCAGTGAAGCCCCGAACACTGAAGCTTTCTTT
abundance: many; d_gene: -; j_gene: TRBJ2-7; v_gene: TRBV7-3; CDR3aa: CASAKAGGTGNEQYF; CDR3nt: TGTGCCAGCGCAAAGGCGGGGGGGACAGGGAACGAGCAGTACTTC
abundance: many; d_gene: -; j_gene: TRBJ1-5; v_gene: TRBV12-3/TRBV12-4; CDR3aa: CASSWGENQPQHF; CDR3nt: TGTGCCAGCAGTTGGGGAGAGAATCAGCCCCAGCATTTT
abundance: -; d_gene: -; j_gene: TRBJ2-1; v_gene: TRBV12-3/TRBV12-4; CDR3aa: CASSPMSSYNEQFF; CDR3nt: TGTGCCAGCAGTCCTATGAGCTCCTACAATGAGCAGTTCTTC
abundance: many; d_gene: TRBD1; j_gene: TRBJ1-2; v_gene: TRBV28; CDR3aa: CASSRTGSYGYTF; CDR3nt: TGTGCCAGCAGTCGGACAGGGAGCTATGGCTACACCTTC
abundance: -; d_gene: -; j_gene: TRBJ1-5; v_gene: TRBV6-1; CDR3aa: CASNAGSYSNQPQHF; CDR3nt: TGTGCCAGCAATGCTGGCAGTTATAGCAATCAGCCCCAGCATTTT
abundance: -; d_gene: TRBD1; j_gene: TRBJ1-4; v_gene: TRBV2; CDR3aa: CASRVQGMDEKLFF; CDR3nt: TGTGCCAGCAGGGTACAGGGGATGGATGAAAAACTGTTTTTT
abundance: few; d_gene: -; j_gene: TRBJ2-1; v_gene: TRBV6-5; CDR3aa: CASSYGDEGRNEQFF; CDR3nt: TGTGCCAGCAGTTACGGGGATGAGGGGAGGAATGAGCAGTTCTTC
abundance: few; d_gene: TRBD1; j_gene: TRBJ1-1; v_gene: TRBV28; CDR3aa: CASSLPGQGLTEAFF; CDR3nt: TGTGCCAGCAGTTTACCGGGACAGGGGCTCACTGAAGCTTTCTTT
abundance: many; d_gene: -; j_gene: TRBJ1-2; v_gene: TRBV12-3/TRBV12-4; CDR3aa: CASSFSGYYGYTF; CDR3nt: TGTGCCAGCAGTTTTTCAGGCTACTATGGCTACACCTTC
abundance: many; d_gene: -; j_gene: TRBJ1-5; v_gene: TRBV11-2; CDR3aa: CASSSIQGTNNQPQHF; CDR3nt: TGTGCCAGCAGCTCCATCCAGGGTACGAACAATCAGCCCCAGCATTTT
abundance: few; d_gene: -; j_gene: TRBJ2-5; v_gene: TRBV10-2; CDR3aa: CASSEKGLTQYF; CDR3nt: TGCGCCAGCAGTGAGAAGGGCCTGACCCAGTACTTC
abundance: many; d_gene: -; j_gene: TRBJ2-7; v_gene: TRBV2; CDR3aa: CASSDPTEGGYEQYF; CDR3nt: TGTGCCAGCAGTGACCCCACGGAGGGAGGCTACGAGCAGTACTTC
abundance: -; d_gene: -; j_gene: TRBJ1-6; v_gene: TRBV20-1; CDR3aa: CSALDSSSYNSPLHF; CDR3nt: TGCAGTGCTCTTGACTCGAGCTCCTATAATTCACCCCTCCACTTT
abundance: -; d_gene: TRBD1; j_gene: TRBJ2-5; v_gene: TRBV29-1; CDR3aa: CSALRGRGGEIETQYF; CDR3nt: TGCAGCGCCTTGAGGGGGAGAGGGGGCGAAATAGAGACCCAGTACTTC
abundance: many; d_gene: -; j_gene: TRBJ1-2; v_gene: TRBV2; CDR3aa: CASSDLDRLLGYGYTF; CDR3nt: TGTGCCAGCAGTGATCTCGACAGGCTCCTCGGGTATGGCTACACCTTC